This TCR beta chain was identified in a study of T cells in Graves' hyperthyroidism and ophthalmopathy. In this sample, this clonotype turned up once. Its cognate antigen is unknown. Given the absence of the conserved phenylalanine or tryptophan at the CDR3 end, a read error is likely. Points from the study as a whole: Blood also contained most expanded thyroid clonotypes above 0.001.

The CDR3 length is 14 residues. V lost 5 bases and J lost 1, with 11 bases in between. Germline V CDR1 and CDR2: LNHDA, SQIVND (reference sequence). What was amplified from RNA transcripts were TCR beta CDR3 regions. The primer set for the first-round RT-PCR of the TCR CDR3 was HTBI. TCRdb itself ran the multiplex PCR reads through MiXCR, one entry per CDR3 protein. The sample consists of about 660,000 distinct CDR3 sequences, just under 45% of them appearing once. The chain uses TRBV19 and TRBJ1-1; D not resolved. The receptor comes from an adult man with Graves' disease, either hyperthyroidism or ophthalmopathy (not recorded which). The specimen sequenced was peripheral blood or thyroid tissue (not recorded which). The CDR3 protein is CASSPWTGNTEAFL. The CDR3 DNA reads TGTGCCAGTAGTCCCTGGACGGGGAACACTGAAGCTTTCCTT.